These 4 T cell receptor beta chains originate from one sample sequenced in a study of identical twins. MiXCR was run by TCRdb on the 5' RACE reads, yielding one entry per CDR3 protein. The sample carries hundreds of thousands of distinct CDR3 sequences, around 6.1% recorded once. The source material was naive T cells sorted from blood. These receptors all come from a young man in good health.

The J gene is TRBJ2-1, the V gene TRBV24-1; tentatively, D is TRBD2 (6 bases). Germline V gene sequence: CDR1 KGHDR, CDR2 SFDVKD. The length of the CDR3 is 16 residues. The V gene lost 4 bases and the J gene lost 4 bases, with 16 bases spanning the gap. In DNA form, the CDR3 reads TGTGCCACCAGTGAGTCAGGGATGCGGGGATACAATGAGCAGTTCTTC. Its protein product is CATSESGMRGYNEQFF.

The chain couples TRBV20-1 to TRBJ2-2, with D uncertain. Germline loops: CDR1 DFQATT, CDR2 SNEGSKA (reference sequence). This CDR3 is 11 amino acids long. V shed 2 bases and J shed 10 bases, with 8 bases lying between them. CDR3 sequence (DNA): TGCAGTGCTAGATTTGGAGTGGAGCTGTTTTTT. This translates into CSARFGVELFF.

This clonotype was detected ten times or more. V is TRBV12-3 or TRBV12-4 and J is TRBJ1-5; no definite D call. The ends were cut back, 10 bases at V and 2 bases at J, with 18 bases in the middle. The CDR3 runs 15 residues. The CDR3 nucleotides read TGTGCCACCCAACTCCACACCGGGGGCAATCAGCCCCAGCATTTT. Its translation: CATQLHTGGNQPQHF.

This clonotype was found once. The V gene is TRBV7-9, the J gene TRBJ1-1, with D possibly being TRBD1 (5 bases). Trimming cost V 6 bases and J 1 base, with 12 bases left between them. Germline-derived CDR1 and CDR2 are SEHNR and FQNEAQ (reference sequence). The CDR3 runs 14 residues. The CDR3 region is CASRSQGANTEAFF. The DNA for the CDR3 is TGTGCCAGCAGGTCGCAAGGGGCGAACACTGAAGCTTTCTTT. The whole variable domain, remainder taken from reference TRBV7-9 and TRBJ1-1, is DTGVSQNPRHKITKRGQNVTFRCDPISEHNRLYWYRQTLGQGPEFLTYFQNEAQLEKSRLLSDRFSAERPKGSFSTLEIQRTEQGDSAMYLCASRSQGANTEAFFGQGTRLTVV.